This T cell receptor beta chain was recovered during a study of blood T cells in healthy people across ages. Study details: About one barcoded beta molecule per two T cells was the capture yield of template switching. General observations from the study: Donors of long life had a larger count of naive CD4+ cells and greater diversity than aged donors. Observed TCR beta diversity per million T cells went down as age went up. This fall followed a roughly linear course with age.

Germline trimming cut 0 bases from V and 6 bases from J; bases unmatched to any gene: 7. CDR1 is MNHEY, CDR2 SVGAGI, per germline. The CDR3 has 18 amino acids. Sample-barcoded 5' priming and a J-beta primer mix drove a second PCR of about 7 to 12 cycles. Each cDNA molecule was tagged by a template-switch adaptor with 12 random nucleotides. Using its own MiXCR run on the 5' RACE reads, TCRdb lists one record per CDR3 protein. The sample lists about 580,000 distinct CDR3 sequences; around half were seen once. A word on this clonotype: Its specificity is unknown.

The chain employs TRBV6-5 and TRBJ2-1; 14 bases align to TRBD2. The sequenced material came from blood. This TCR derives from an elderly man in good health. The CDR3 sequence is CASSYSGTSGGVVNEQFF. For the CDR3, the DNA is TGTGCCAGCAGTTACTCCGGGACTAGCGGGGGAGTGGTCAATGAGCAGTTCTTC.